Below are 32 T cell receptor beta chains sequenced from a single sample in a study of shared clonotypes between healthy human individuals. In the naive CD8 group, cells lacked CD45RO and were positively selected for CCR7, so terminally differentiated effector memory CD45RA+ cells were left out. The table came from immunoSEQ multiplex PCR; TCRdb's copy has only in-frame clones and leaves some out. Among some 2,000,000 clones listed, about 95% were seen once. Material for sequencing was naive CD8+ T cells sorted from blood. These receptors came from a man aged 18 to 29 in good health.

This clone was counted between two and nine times. The chain carries TRBV19 and TRBJ2-2, with unresolved D. The V and J ends lost 7 bases and 5 bases respectively, with 8 bases between them. Germline CDR1 and CDR2: LNHDA and SQIVND (reference sequence). The CDR3 is 12 amino acids. Here the CDR3 reads CASTLGTGELFF. In DNA, the CDR3 is TGTGCCAGTACCCTGGGGACCGGGGAGCTGTTTTTT.

The chain is built from TRBV6-1 and TRBJ2-3; 7 bases line up with TRBD1. The germline V gene has CDR1 MNHNS and CDR2 SASEGT. Trimming cost V 3 bases and J 0 bases; bases outside gene matches: 3. The CDR3 is 15 amino acids. CDR3 in amino acids: CASSDGTASTDTQYF. CDR3 coding DNA: TGTGCCAGCAGTGATGGGACAGCTAGCACAGATACGCAGTATTTT.

The chain is built from TRBV27 and TRBJ1-2, with a possible D match to TRBD1 (5 bases). There are 15 residues in the CDR3. The germline gives CDR1 MNHEY, CDR2 SMNVEV (reference sequence). Trimming removed 5 bases at V and 8 bases at J, with 21 bases between. The DNA for the CDR3 is TGTGCCAGCAGTCCATTGGACCTCGACAGCTACGGCTACACCTTC. It encodes CASSPLDLDSYGYTF.

The chain uses TRBV7-8 and TRBJ2-7; D call uncertain. V was cut by 1 base and J by 0 bases, with 7 bases left in between. Germline CDR1 and CDR2: SGHVS and FQNEAQ. The CDR3 runs to 14 residues. In DNA form, the CDR3 reads TGTGCCAGCAGCTTAGACCCACTCTCCTACGAGCAGTACTTC. It encodes CASSLDPLSYEQYF.

This chain joins TRBV7-9 and TRBJ2-7; D possibly corresponds to TRBD1 (5 bases). With 1 base removed from V and 2 bases from J, the gap between germline ends came to 21 bases. The CDR3 extends over 18 amino acids. Germline V gives CDR1 SEHNR, CDR2 FQNEAQ (reference sequence). CDR3 protein: CASSLGEAQGLRTYEQYF. The CDR3 DNA reads as TGTGCCAGCAGCTTAGGTGAGGCGCAGGGTTTGAGGACCTACGAGCAGTACTTC. Full variable domain (missing parts from reference TRBV7-9 and TRBJ2-7): DTGVSQNPRHKITKRGQNVTFRCDPISEHNRLYWYRQTLGQGPEFLTYFQNEAQLEKSRLLSDRFSAERPKGSFSTLEIQRTEQGDSAMYLCASSLGEAQGLRTYEQYFGPGTRLTVT.

The V and J genes are TRBV6-5 and TRBJ1-1; D not resolved. This CDR3 spans 11 amino acids. V was shortened by 5 bases and J by 6 bases, with 7 bases between the two germline ends. CDR1 is MNHEY and CDR2 is SVGAGI in the germline V gene. The CDR3 DNA is TGTGCCAGCAGTCGACACCCTGAAGCTTTCTTT. As protein: CASSRHPEAFF.

The J gene is TRBJ2-1, the V gene TRBV11-2, with TRBD2 matching over 14 bases. V was pared by 5 bases and J by 6 bases, with 9 bases of the junction left unmatched. Per the germline V gene, CDR1 is SGHAT and CDR2 is FQNNGV. CDR3 size: 17 residues. CDR3 bases: TGTGCCAGCAGCACCAAAGGGACTAGCGGGAGTAGCAATGAGCAGTTCTTC. Translating gives CASSTKGTSGSSNEQFF.

This rearrangement joins TRBV12-5 to TRBJ2-1; D gene ambiguous. Germline V gene lookup returns CDR1 LGHNT and CDR2 FRNRAP. The CDR3 is 15 residues long. Trimming took 5 bases from V and 0 from J, leaving 11 bases between them. DNA of the CDR3: TGTGCTAGTGGTCTCGAAAGGAGCTCCTACAATGAGCAGTTCTTC. Its translation: CASGLERSSYNEQFF.

The chain is built from TRBV5-4 and TRBJ1-2; unclear D gene. This CDR3 is 13 amino acids long. V lost 4 bases to trimming and J lost 8 bases, with 15 bases between them. Germline assignment: CDR1 SGHNT and CDR2 YYREEE (reference sequence). The CDR3 sequence: CASSLTQSMGYTF. CDR3 DNA sequence: TGTGCCAGCAGCCTGACACAGTCTATGGGCTACACCTTC. The entire variable domain, with the rest obtained from reference TRBV5-4 and TRBJ1-2, is as follows: ETGVTQSPTHLIKTRGQQVTLRCSSQSGHNTVSWYQQALGQGPQFIFQYYREEENGRGNFPPRFSGLQFPNYSSELNVNALELDDSALYLCASSLTQSMGYTFGSGTRLTVV.

About this clone: Other DNA sequences in the sample encode the same CDR3. The chain has TRBV5-6 and TRBJ2-7; weak D call: TRBD1 (6 bases). The V end lost 2 bases, the J end lost 4 bases, and 7 bases lay between the germline ends. This CDR3 region has 12 residues. Germline CDR1 reads SGHDT; CDR2 reads YYEEEE. This CDR3 is CASSFQGYEQYF. The CDR3 DNA follows: TGTGCCAGCAGCTTTCAGGGGTACGAGCAGTACTTC. Together with reference TRBV5-6 and TRBJ2-7, the CDR3 gives the full variable domain: DAGVTQSPTHLIKTRGQQVTLRCSPKSGHDTVSWYQQALGQGPQFIFQYYEEEERQRGNFPDRFSGHQFPNYSSELNVNALLLGDSALYLCASSFQGYEQYFGPGTRLTVT.

The rearrangement links TRBV10-3 to TRBJ1-2; D unresolved. With 0 bases removed from V and 3 bases from J, the gap between germline ends came to 8 bases. CDR1 and CDR2 (germline): ENHRY, SYGVKD. CDR3 length: 14 residues. In nucleotides, the CDR3 is TGTGCCATCAGTGAGTCCGTTATACACTATGGCTACACCTTC. Amino acids: CAISESVIHYGYTF.

The rearrangement joins TRBV13 to TRBJ2-7; 7 bases agree with TRBD2. The CDR3 extends over 14 amino acids. With 0 bases clipped from V and 3 bases from J, the junction kept 2 bases outside the gene matches. The germline gives CDR1 PRHDT, CDR2 FYEKMQ (reference sequence). The CDR3 sequence is CASSLGREVYEQYF. CDR3 bases: TGTGCCAGCAGCTTAGGCCGGGAGGTCTACGAGCAGTACTTC.

The chain uses TRBV7-2 and TRBJ2-1, with a possible D match to TRBD1 (5 bases). Germline assignment: CDR1 SGHTA and CDR2 FQGNSA. This CDR3 has 13 residues. V lost 2 bases and J 8 bases, leaving 10 bases between the germline ends. The CDR3 coding sequence is TGTGCCAGCAGCTTACTAGGGGTGCATGAGCAGTTCTTC. Amino acids: CASSLLGVHEQFF.

The CDR3 sequence is CAISESASSGSWNYEQYF. The CDR3 DNA reads as TGTGCCATCAGTGAGTCAGCTTCTAGCGGGAGCTGGAACTACGAGCAGTACTTC. The genes are TRBV10-3 and TRBJ2-7; 10 bases are shared with TRBD2. Germline V lookup: CDR1 ENHRY, CDR2 SYGVKD. The V and J ends lost 0 bases and 3 bases, in that order; junction bases with no gene match: 11. The CDR3 loop spans 18 amino acids.

This chain's CDR3 is CAGYFGPTYEQYF. CDR3 in DNA: TGTGCCGGTTACTTCGGCCCTACCTACGAGCAGTACTTC. J is TRBJ2-7 and V is TRBV30; no clear D. Germline V CDR1 and CDR2: GTSNPN, SVGIG (reference sequence). The length of the CDR3 is 13 residues. V gave up 8 bases and J gave up 2 bases, with 16 bases separating them.

This chain connects TRBV6-1 to TRBJ2-3; D call uncertain. This CDR3 is 13 amino acids long. Trimming pared 5 bases from V and 0 bases from J, leaving 6 bases between. CDR1 is MNHNS and CDR2 is SASEGT in the germline V gene. This CDR3 reads CASSLASTDTQYF. CDR3 DNA: TGTGCCAGCAGTTTAGCTAGCACAGATACGCAGTATTTT.

V and J are TRBV30 and TRBJ2-6; no reliable D call. V was clipped by 4 bases and J by 12 bases, with 4 bases between them. Germline V CDR1 and CDR2: GTSNPN, SVGIG (reference sequence). This CDR3 has 9 amino acids. CDR3 in amino acids: CAWIAVLTF. The CDR3 DNA is TGTGCCTGGATAGCCGTCCTGACTTTC.

The V and J genes are TRBV7-6 and TRBJ2-2; 9 bases agree with TRBD2. Germline V gene data show CDR1 as SGHVS and CDR2 as FNYEAQ. This CDR3 comprises 16 residues. Unmatched junction bases numbered 7, after V lost 3 bases and J lost 5 bases. CDR3 nucleotide sequence: TGTGCCAGCAGCTTTGTAGCGGGAGACGGTACCGGGGAGCTGTTTTTT. It translates to CASSFVAGDGTGELFF.

The V call is TRBV4-3, the J call TRBJ2-7; 8 nucleotides match TRBD1. This CDR3 spans 16 amino acids. From germline, CDR1 is LGHNA and CDR2 YSLEER. V lost 0 bases to trimming and J lost 3 bases; unmatched junction nucleotides: 7. The CDR3 nucleotides are TGCGCCAGCAGCCAAGACCCAGGGGGCGAAGGCTACGAGCAGTACTTC. It codes for CASSQDPGGEGYEQYF.

This clone was seen just once. A read error may account for a junction end that differs from germline. Other nucleotide sequences in the sample specify the same CDR3. The gene calls are TRBV27 and TRBJ1-1, with 8 bases that match TRBD1. There are 13 residues in the CDR3. Germline loops: CDR1 MNHEY, CDR2 SMNVEV (reference sequence). CDR3 nucleotides: TGTGCCAGCAGTTTACCAGGGGGCACTGAAGCCTTCTTT. Its protein is CASSLPGGTEAFF.

This rearrangement joins TRBV10-3 to TRBJ2-1; 10 bases are shared with TRBD2. CDR3 size: 15 residues. V lost 6 bases to trimming and J lost 5 bases; unmatched junction nucleotides: 7. The V gene's germline CDR1 is ENHRY and CDR2 SYGVKD. The chain's CDR3 is CAIRSSGGINNEQFF. CDR3 nucleotides: TGTGCCATCAGAAGTAGCGGGGGGATAAACAATGAGCAGTTCTTC.

The gene calls are TRBV27 and TRBJ2-5; TRBD1 matches at 7 bases. The CDR3 is 14 residues long. CDR1 MNHEY and CDR2 SMNVEV come from the germline V gene (reference sequence). J was trimmed by 5 bases and V by 5 bases; bases with no gene match: 8. The CDR3 protein is CASSAGRGWETQYF. The CDR3 region has the DNA TGTGCCAGCAGTGCAGGCAGGGGGTGGGAGACCCAGTACTTC.

The J gene is TRBJ2-3, the V gene TRBV14; D is possibly TRBD2 (5 bases). CDR3 length: 15 residues. The V and J ends lost 4 bases and 4 bases respectively, with 15 bases between them. Germline-derived CDR1 and CDR2 are SGHDN and FVKESK. DNA for the CDR3: TGTGCCAGCAGCCTCGGAACTAGTACAGCAGATACGCAGTATTTT. Translated: CASSLGTSTADTQYF.

This chain uses TRBV9 with TRBJ2-3; the D gene is possibly TRBD2 (6 bases). Trimming stripped 0 bases from V and 5 bases from J, with 16 bases between. Germline V CDR1 and CDR2: SGDLS, YYNGEE. This CDR3 region has 16 residues. This CDR3 is CASSVGGTSGVDTQYF. In DNA, the CDR3 is TGTGCCAGCAGCGTAGGAGGGACCTCGGGGGTAGATACGCAGTATTTT.

The chain couples TRBV30 to TRBJ1-1; a possible D gene is TRBD1 (5 bases). V lost 1 base and J lost 8, with 14 bases in between. CDR1 is GTSNPN, CDR2 SVGIG, per germline (reference sequence). The CDR3 length is 13 residues. CDR3 bases: TGTGCCTGGAGTGAGTTAGGGGAGGGCGAAGCTTTCTTT. Translation gives CAWSELGEGEAFF.

This rearrangement joins TRBV9 to TRBJ2-3; 8 nucleotides match TRBD1. Trimming removed 3 bases from V and 2 bases from J; junction bases left unmatched: 8. Germline CDR1 is SGDLS and CDR2 is YYNGEE. CDR3 length: 16 residues. As DNA, the CDR3 is TGTGCCAGCAGCGACGGACAGGGCCCCTCCACAGATACGCAGTATTTT. Translating it yields CASSDGQGPSTDTQYF.

The chain carries TRBV5-6 and TRBJ2-2; the match to TRBD2 covers 7 bases. CDR3 size: 15 residues. V lost 4 bases to trimming and J lost 3 bases; unmatched junction nucleotides: 6. CDR1 and CDR2 (germline): SGHDT, YYEEEE. The CDR3 here is CASSTGGEYTGELFF. CDR3 nucleotides: TGTGCCAGCAGCACTGGGGGGGAGTACACCGGGGAGCTGTTTTTT.

As to this clone: The same CDR3 can be traced to other DNA sequences in this sample. The J gene is TRBJ1-1, the V gene TRBV29-1; D not resolved. The germline V gene has CDR1 SQVTM and CDR2 ANQGSEA. V shed 6 bases and J shed 1 base, with 15 bases lying between them. The CDR3 contains 14 residues. The chain's CDR3 is CSVETPWANTEAFF. In DNA form, the CDR3 reads TGCAGCGTCGAAACCCCCTGGGCGAACACTGAAGCTTTCTTT.

This chain links TRBV25-1 with TRBJ2-2, with 7 bases that match TRBD1. CDR3 length: 14 amino acids. Germline V gives CDR1 MGHDK, CDR2 SYGVNS. J was trimmed by 5 bases and V by 4 bases; bases with no gene match: 4. This chain's CDR3 is CASSVTGQTGELFF. The CDR3 bases are TGTGCCAGCAGTGTGACAGGGCAAACCGGGGAGCTGTTTTTT.

Ten or more counts support this clone. The chain carries TRBV27 and TRBJ2-4, with D possibly being TRBD1 (6 bases). CDR1 and CDR2 from the germline V gene are MNHEY and SMNVEV (reference sequence). The CDR3 loop spans 16 amino acids. Trimming left V 1 base short and J 6 bases short, with 16 bases between. As DNA, the CDR3 is TGTGCCAGCAGTTTATTAGGGGGTCAGGGCGCAAACATTCAGTACTTC. This encodes CASSLLGGQGANIQYF.

About this clone itself: The same CDR3 is also encoded by other DNA sequences in this sample. The genes are TRBV6-5 and TRBJ2-2, with unresolved D. Trimming cost V 2 bases and J 1 base, with 5 bases left between them. CDR3 length equals 14 residues. CDR1 MNHEY and CDR2 SVGAGI come from the germline V gene. CDR3 sequence reads: CASSYGENTGELFF. The DNA for the CDR3 is TGTGCCAGCAGTTACGGAGAGAACACCGGGGAGCTGTTTTTT.

On this clone: Germline is not matched at one junction end, which may reflect a read error. CDR3 in DNA: TGCAGCGTTGAAGCGGGGGGTGGTAATGGGCAGTTCTTC. Its translation: CSVEAGGGNGQFF. V is TRBV29-1 and J is TRBJ2-1, with 7 positions matching TRBD2. In germline, CDR1 is SQVTM, CDR2 ANQGSEA. The CDR3 covers 13 residues.